The entry that follows covers one TCR beta chain sequence. Its antigen is not identified. This sample is drawn from a study of T cells after yellow fever vaccination. General study findings and limits: Clones that expanded after primary vaccination mostly reappeared after the booster (roughly 96% CD4, 88% CD8).

Trimming took 6 bases from V and 5 from J, leaving 22 bases between them. Germline assignment: CDR1 LGHNT and CDR2 FRNRAP. This CDR3 region has 16 residues. The TCR cDNA carried a universal primer site and UMIs from 5'RACE template switching. One entry per CDR3 protein, called by TCRdb with MiXCR from the 5' RACE reads. The sample holds more than 350,000 distinct CDR3 sequences; approximately 10% are singletons and the top ten take 18%. This TCR was recovered from a man younger than 35 who received the YFV17D yellow fever vaccine. The chain employs TRBV12-5 and TRBJ2-5; D is possibly TRBD2 (5 bases). The specimen was PBMCs, collected on the day of the first yellow fever vaccination. The CDR3 sequence: CASGISTGWALETQYF. The CDR3 DNA reads as TGTGCTAGTGGCATCTCAACGGGGTGGGCATTGGAGACCCAGTACTTC.